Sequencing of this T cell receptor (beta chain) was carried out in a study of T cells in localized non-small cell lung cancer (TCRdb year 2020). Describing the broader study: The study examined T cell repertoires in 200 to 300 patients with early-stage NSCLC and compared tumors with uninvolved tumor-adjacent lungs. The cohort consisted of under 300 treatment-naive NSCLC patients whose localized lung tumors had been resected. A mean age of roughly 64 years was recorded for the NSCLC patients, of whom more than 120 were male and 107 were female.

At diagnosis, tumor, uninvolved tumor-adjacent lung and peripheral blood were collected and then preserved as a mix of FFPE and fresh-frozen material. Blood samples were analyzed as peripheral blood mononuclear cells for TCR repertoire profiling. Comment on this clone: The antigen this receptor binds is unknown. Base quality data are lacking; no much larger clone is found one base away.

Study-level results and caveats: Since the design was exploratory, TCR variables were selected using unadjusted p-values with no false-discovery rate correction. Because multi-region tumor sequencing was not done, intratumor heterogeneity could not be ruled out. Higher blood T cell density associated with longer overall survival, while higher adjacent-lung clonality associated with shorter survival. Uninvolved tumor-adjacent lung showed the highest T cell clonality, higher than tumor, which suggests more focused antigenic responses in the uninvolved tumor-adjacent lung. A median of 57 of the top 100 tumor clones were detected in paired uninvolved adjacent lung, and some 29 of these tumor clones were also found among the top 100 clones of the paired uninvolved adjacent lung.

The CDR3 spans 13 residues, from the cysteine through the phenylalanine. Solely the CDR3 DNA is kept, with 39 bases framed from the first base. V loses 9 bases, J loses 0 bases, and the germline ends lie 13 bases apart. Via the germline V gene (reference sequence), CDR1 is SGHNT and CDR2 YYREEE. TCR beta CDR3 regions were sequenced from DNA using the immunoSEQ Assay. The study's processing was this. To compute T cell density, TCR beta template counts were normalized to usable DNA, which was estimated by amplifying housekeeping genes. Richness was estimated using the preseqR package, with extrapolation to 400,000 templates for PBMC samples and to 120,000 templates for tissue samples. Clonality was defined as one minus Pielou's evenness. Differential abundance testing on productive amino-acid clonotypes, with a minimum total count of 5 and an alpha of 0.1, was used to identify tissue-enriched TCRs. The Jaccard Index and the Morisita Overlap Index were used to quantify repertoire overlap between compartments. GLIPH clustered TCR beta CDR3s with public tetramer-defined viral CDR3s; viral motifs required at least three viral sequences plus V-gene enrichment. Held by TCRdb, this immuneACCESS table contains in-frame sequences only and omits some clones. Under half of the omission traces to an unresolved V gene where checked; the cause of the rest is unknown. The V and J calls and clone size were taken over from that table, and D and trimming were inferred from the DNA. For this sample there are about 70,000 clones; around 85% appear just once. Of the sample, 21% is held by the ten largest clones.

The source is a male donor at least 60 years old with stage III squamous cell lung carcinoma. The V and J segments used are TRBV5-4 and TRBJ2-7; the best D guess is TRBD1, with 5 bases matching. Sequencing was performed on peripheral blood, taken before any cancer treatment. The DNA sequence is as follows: TGTGCCACCAAAGGGGTAAGCTCCTACGAGCAGTACTTC. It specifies CATKGVSSYEQYF.